This T cell receptor beta chain was identified in a study of T cell repertoires in cytomegalovirus infection (dated by TCRdb to between 2019 and 2020). Regarding the study in general: Because public TCR beta signatures pointed to carriage of CMV infection together with the matching HLA type, the HLA type of each donor mattered for the analysis.

Points the paper makes about the study in general: The ex vivo response was dominated by HLA-C-restricted CMV-specific TCR beta clonotypes, which also provided the single most frequent clonotype in two of eight donors. In both this cohort and an independent cohort of several hundred donors, the cumulative frequency of public TCR beta family members distinguished carriers of CMV infection plus the relevant HLA type.

Sequencing instrument: Illumina HiSeq 1500. TCRdb reworked the public reads: Q25 trimming with fastp, MiXCR clone assembly, productive beta chains retained. Rows with a matching CDR3 protein are joined into one entry that keeps the most common DNA and genes. The sample table shows around 740,000 distinct CDR3 sequences, and roughly a third are seen once. Together, the top ten hold 2.8% of the sample. As for this clonotype: Its antigen is not yet known. Base qualities are not recorded, but no much larger clone differs from it by a single base.

From the germline V gene (reference sequence), CDR1 is LNHDA and CDR2 is SQIVND. Its CDR3 holds 15 amino acids, cysteine through phenylalanine. Of the read, only the CDR3 DNA is kept; its 45 bases are in frame from base 1. Compared with germline, V lacks 8 bases and J lacks 4 bases; bases without a gene match: 8. The clonotype originates from a human donor in good health (CMV status not recorded). Some clones in this sample may be carry-over from other donors' samples. The V and J segments used are TRBV19 and TRBJ2-1; TRBD2 lines up with 10 middle nucleotides. Sequences were obtained from PBMCs. The DNA is as follows: TGTGCCAGTCTCGTTAGCGGGAGGTGGTACAATGAGCAGTTCTTC. This gives the protein CASLVSGRWYNEQFF.